One and the same sample provided the 24 T cell receptor beta chains below, sequenced in a study of identical twins. In TCRdb, the 5' RACE reads were re-called with MiXCR into one record per CDR3 protein. The sample lists under 400,000 distinct CDR3 sequences, 9% occurring once. The specimen sequenced was naive T cells sorted from blood. The source of these receptors is a woman aged 50 to 65 in good health.

This clonotype came up many times. V and J are TRBV15 and TRBJ1-2; 7 positions match TRBD1. The J segment lost 10 bases and the V segment lost 3 bases, leaving 8 bases of the junction unmatched. This CDR3 has 13 amino acids. CDR1 and CDR2 (germline): LNHNV, YYDKDF (reference sequence). CDR3 protein: CATSRDRLGNYTF. CDR3 bases: TGTGCCACCAGCAGGGACAGGCTCGGCAACTACACCTTC.

The V call is TRBV7-3, the J call TRBJ2-1; 10 bases are shared with TRBD2. J gave up 16 bases and V 2 bases, and 8 bases lay outside the gene matches. The CDR3 extends over 13 amino acids. CDR1 is SGHTA and CDR2 is FQGTGA in the germline V gene. Here the CDR3 reads CASSLASGSDNFF. The CDR3 bases are TGTGCCAGCAGCTTAGCTAGCGGGAGTGACAATTTCTTC.

At least ten counts were recorded for this clonotype. The chain combines TRBV28 with TRBJ1-4; D gene ambiguous. Germline V lookup: CDR1 MDHEN, CDR2 SYDVKM. The CDR3 extends over 13 amino acids. Trimming took off 9 bases at V and 0 bases at J, with 8 bases between the two ends. The CDR3 reads CASRDSTNEKLFF. CDR3 bases: TGTGCCAGTAGAGATTCAACTAATGAAAAACTGTTTTTT.

This clonotype was seen only once. Just one base apart from a much larger clone, this may be a read error. The CDR3 loop is CASSTGTGNYNEQFF. The CDR3 DNA follows: TGTGCCAGCAGCACCGGGACAGGGAACTACAATGAGCAGTTCTTC. The gene calls are TRBV5-6 and TRBJ2-1; 9 bases match TRBD1. V was pared by 4 bases and J by 3 bases, with 5 bases of the junction left unmatched. This CDR3 contains 15 residues. The germline V gene encodes CDR1 SGHDT and CDR2 YYEEEE.

This clonotype has a count of ten or more. This rearrangement joins TRBV2 to TRBJ2-7; D gene ambiguous. This CDR3 spans 10 amino acids. CDR1 and CDR2 from the germline V gene are SNHLY and FYNNEI. The V end lost 6 bases, the J end lost 3 bases, and 3 bases lay between the germline ends. This CDR3 reads CASRNYEQYF. CDR3 nucleotides: TGTGCCAGCAGGAACTACGAGCAGTACTTC.

The chain combines TRBV12-3 or TRBV12-4 with TRBJ2-1; 7 nucleotides match TRBD1. This CDR3 is built from 15 residues. V shed 1 base, J shed 3 bases, and the junction held 3 bases outside the gene matches. The CDR3 here is CASSLGQGIYNEQFF. The CDR3, as DNA: TGTGCCAGCAGTTTAGGACAGGGAATCTACAATGAGCAGTTCTTC.

In this sample, this clonotype turned up a few times. V gene TRBV7-8 combines with J gene TRBJ2-5; D is perhaps TRBD1 or TRBD2 (6 bases each). The CDR3 covers 18 residues. Germline V gene lookup returns CDR1 SGHVS and CDR2 FQNEAQ. Trimming took 2 bases from V and 4 from J, leaving 23 bases between them. The CDR3 loop reads CASSLRGIPGAGTETQYF. Here the CDR3 DNA reads TGTGCCAGCAGCTTAAGGGGGATACCGGGGGCCGGTACAGAGACCCAGTACTTC.

This clonotype showed up just a few times. The CDR3, as DNA: TGCAGCGTTGAATCCCCGGACAGGGCCATTGGCTACACCTTC. Translated, it gives CSVESPDRAIGYTF. V is TRBV29-1 and J is TRBJ1-2, with 8 bases fitting TRBD1. The length of the CDR3 is 14 residues. V lost 2 bases and J lost 7; bases outside the gene matches: 9. The V gene's germline CDR1 is SQVTM and CDR2 ANQGSEA.

This clonotype was found a few times. This rearrangement joins TRBV5-1 to TRBJ2-7; 11 bases map to TRBD1. Germline CDR1 SGHRS, CDR2 YFSETQ. The CDR3 totals 16 residues. V lost 4 bases to trimming and J lost 5 bases; unmatched junction nucleotides: 11. This CDR3 reads CASSPTQGQGGNEQYF. CDR3 nucleotides: TGCGCCAGCAGCCCGACCCAGGGACAGGGGGGGAACGAGCAGTACTTC.

The chain uses TRBV5-1 and TRBJ2-7; tentatively, D is TRBD1 (6 bases). V was shortened by 4 bases and J by 3 bases, with 11 bases between the two germline ends. Germline values: CDR1 SGHRS, CDR2 YFSETQ. The CDR3 is made up of 13 amino acids. CDR3 in amino acids: CASSHDRSYEQYF. CDR3 bases: TGCGCCAGCAGCCATGACAGGAGCTACGAGCAGTACTTC.

This clonotype was observed a handful of times. This chain connects TRBV3-1 to TRBJ1-6, with TRBD1 matching 9 bases. The CDR3 spans 15 residues. The V gene's germline CDR1 is LGHDT and CDR2 YNNKEL (reference sequence). The V gene end was trimmed by 3 bases and the J gene end by 7 bases; junction bases not matched to a gene: 4. Written as DNA, the CDR3 is TGTGCCAGCAGCCAGGCACAGGGGGCAAATTCACCCCTCCACTTT. Translation gives CASSQAQGANSPLHF.

This clonotype was seen only a few times. This chain joins TRBV6-2 or TRBV6-3 and TRBJ2-7, with a tentative D call TRBD1 (6 bases). CDR1 MNHEY and CDR2 SVGEGT come from the germline V gene. The CDR3 sequence is 14 residues long. Trimming left V 2 bases short and J 0 bases short, with 8 bases between. CDR3 sequence (DNA): TGTGCCAGCAGTTACACAGGGTACTCCTACGAGCAGTACGTC. This codes for CASSYTGYSYEQYV.

There are a few counts of this clonotype. The chain links TRBV28 to TRBJ1-4, with 8 nucleotides matching TRBD1. Germline assignment: CDR1 MDHEN and CDR2 SYDVKM. CDR3 length: 13 amino acids. The J segment lost 8 bases and the V segment lost 4 bases, leaving 3 bases of the junction unmatched. In DNA, the CDR3 is TGTGCCAGCAGTTACCGGGACAGGGAAAAACTGTTTTTT. The encoded protein is CASSYRDREKLFF.

This clonotype was counted at least ten times. J is TRBJ2-1 and V is TRBV5-1; no firm D call. CDR3 length: 15 residues. From germline, CDR1 is SGHRS and CDR2 YFSETQ. V gave up 2 bases and J gave up 6 bases, with 15 bases separating them. In DNA, the CDR3 is TGCGCCAGCAGCTTTTCAAGGGTTCAAGGCAATGAGCAGTTCTTC. Its protein product is CASSFSRVQGNEQFF.

The sample holds a few counts of this clonotype. The chain joins TRBV3-1 to TRBJ2-7; the match to TRBD2 covers 7 bases. CDR3 length: 17 residues. The J segment lost 3 bases and the V segment lost 2 bases, leaving 13 bases of the junction unmatched. CDR1 LGHDT and CDR2 YNNKEL come from the germline V gene (reference sequence). CDR3 region: CASSQLVGRGTNYEQYF. The CDR3 bases are TGTGCCAGCAGCCAACTGGTGGGCCGCGGGACTAACTACGAGCAGTACTTC.

A few counts support this clonotype. V and J are TRBV5-5 and TRBJ2-3; D tentatively reads TRBD1 or TRBD2 (6 bases each). CDR1 SGHKS and CDR2 YYEKEE come from the germline V gene (reference sequence). V lost 1 base and J 7 bases, leaving 13 bases between the germline ends. CDR3 length: 14 residues. CDR3 DNA: TGTGCCAGCAGCTTGAACCAGGGGACTTATACGCAGTATTTT. Translation gives CASSLNQGTYTQYF.

There are a few counts of this clonotype. The rearrangement uses TRBV9 and TRBJ2-3, with 9 nucleotides matching TRBD1. The junction had 0 bases not matched to a gene; V was cut back by 0 bases and J by 1 base. CDR1 is SGDLS and CDR2 is YYNGEE in the germline V gene. The CDR3 runs to 15 residues. CDR3 region: CASSVGTGGTDTQYF. The CDR3 region has the DNA TGTGCCAGCAGCGTAGGGACAGGGGGCACAGATACGCAGTATTTT. The variable domain in full, completed from reference TRBV9 and TRBJ2-3, reads DSGVTQTPKHLITATGQRVTLRCSPRSGDLSVYWYQQSLDQGLQFLIQYYNGEERAKGNILERFSAQQFPDLHSELNLSSLELGDSALYFCASSVGTGGTDTQYFGPGTRLTVL.

Only a few counts were recorded for this clonotype. The rearrangement links TRBV5-1 to TRBJ1-1; D possibly corresponds to TRBD1 (6 bases). The CDR3 has 15 amino acids. Trimming removed 4 bases at V and 4 bases at J, with 17 bases between. Germline CDR1 and CDR2: SGHRS and YFSETQ. The CDR3 coding sequence is TGCGCCAGCAGCGTAGTACAGGGTTTGGCCACTGAAGCTTTCTTT. Translating it yields CASSVVQGLATEAFF.

J is TRBJ1-1 and V is TRBV7-3, with a weak D call TRBD1 (5 bases). This CDR3 region has 15 residues. Germline CDR1 is SGHTA and CDR2 is FQGTGA. V shed 4 bases and J shed 4 bases, with 16 bases lying between them. The DNA for the CDR3 is TGTGCCAGCAGCTACCCCAGGGTCACCGGCACTGAAGCTTTCTTT. This gives the protein CASSYPRVTGTEAFF. The whole variable domain, filled in from reference TRBV7-3 and TRBJ1-1, reads GAGVSQTPSNKVTEKGKYVELRCDPISGHTALYWYRQSLGQGPEFLIYFQGTGAADDSGLPNDRFFAVRPEGSVSTLKIQRTERGDSAVYLCASSYPRVTGTEAFFGQGTRLTVV.

There are a few counts of this clonotype. The chain couples TRBV5-4 to TRBJ2-4, with unresolved D. Deletions cut 1 base from V and 0 bases from J, with 8 bases between. CDR3 length: 15 residues. CDR1 is SGHNT and CDR2 is YYREEE in the germline V gene (reference sequence). Here the CDR3 DNA reads TGTGCCAGCAGCTTGCTCCCCCTAGCCAAAAACATTCAGTACTTC. Translation gives CASSLLPLAKNIQYF.

This rearrangement joins TRBV20-1 to TRBJ1-1; D is uncertain. The CDR3 consists of 14 residues. Germline CDR1 is DFQATT and CDR2 is SNEGSKA (reference sequence). Trimming cost V 2 bases and J 0 bases, with 10 bases left between them. The CDR3 spells CSARYLGLNTEAFF. Here the CDR3 DNA reads TGCAGTGCTAGATATTTGGGATTGAACACTGAAGCTTTCTTT.

This clonotype occurred many times. V and J are TRBV25-1 and TRBJ2-2, with TRBD1 identical over 7 bases. Per germline, CDR1 MGHDK and CDR2 SYGVNS. Unmatched junction bases numbered 3, after V lost 5 bases and J lost 0 bases. The CDR3 loop spans 15 amino acids. Written as DNA, the CDR3 is TGTGCCAGCAGTTCCCAGGGGGCGAACACCGGGGAGCTGTTTTTT. It yields the protein CASSSQGANTGELFF.

This clonotype was observed many times. This chain uses TRBV12-3 or TRBV12-4 with TRBJ1-4; a weak D match, TRBD1 (6 bases). The CDR3 loop spans 14 amino acids. V lost 6 bases, J lost 2 bases, and 10 bases lay in between. Here the CDR3 reads CASSEGGTNEKLFF. CDR3 in DNA: TGTGCCAGCAGCGAGGGGGGGACTAATGAAAAACTGTTTTTT.

J is TRBJ2-4 and V is TRBV4-1; tentative D call: TRBD2 (5 bases). V lost 0 bases and J 6 bases, leaving 12 bases between the germline ends. This CDR3 has 15 amino acids. CDR1 MGHRA and CDR2 YSYEKL come from the germline V gene. The CDR3 DNA follows: TGCGCCAGCAGCCAAGAAGGAGTCCTAGCAAACATTCAGTACTTC. This gives the protein CASSQEGVLANIQYF.